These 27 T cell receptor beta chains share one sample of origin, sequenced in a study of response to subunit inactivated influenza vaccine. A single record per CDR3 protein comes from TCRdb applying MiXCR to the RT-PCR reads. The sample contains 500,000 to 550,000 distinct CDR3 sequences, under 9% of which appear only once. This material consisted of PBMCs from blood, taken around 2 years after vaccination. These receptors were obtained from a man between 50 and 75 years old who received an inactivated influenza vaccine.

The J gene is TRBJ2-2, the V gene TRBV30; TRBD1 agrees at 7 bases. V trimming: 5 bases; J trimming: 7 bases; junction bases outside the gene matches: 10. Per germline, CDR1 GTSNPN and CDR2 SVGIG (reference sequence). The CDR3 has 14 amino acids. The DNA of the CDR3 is TGTGCCTGGCAGATAGGGGGCGCGAACGGGGAGCTGTTTTTT. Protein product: CAWQIGGANGELFF.

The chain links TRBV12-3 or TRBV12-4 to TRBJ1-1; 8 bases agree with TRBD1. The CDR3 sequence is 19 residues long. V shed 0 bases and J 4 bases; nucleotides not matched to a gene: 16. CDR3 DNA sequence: TGTGCCAGCAGTTTAGCGGAAGTGAGGACAGGGCCAGAATCCACTGAAGCTTTCTTT. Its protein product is CASSLAEVRTGPESTEAFF.

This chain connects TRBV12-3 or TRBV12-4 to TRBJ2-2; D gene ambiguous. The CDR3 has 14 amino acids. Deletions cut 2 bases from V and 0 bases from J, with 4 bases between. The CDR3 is CASSLFSNTGELFF. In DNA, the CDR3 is TGTGCCAGCAGTTTATTTTCGAACACCGGGGAGCTGTTTTTT.

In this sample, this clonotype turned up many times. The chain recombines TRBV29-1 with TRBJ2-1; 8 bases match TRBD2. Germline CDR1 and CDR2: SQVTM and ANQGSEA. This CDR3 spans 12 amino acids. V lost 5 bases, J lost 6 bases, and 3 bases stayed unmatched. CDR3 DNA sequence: TGCAGCGTTCTCGGGAGGGTCAATGAGCAGTTCTTC. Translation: CSVLGRVNEQFF.

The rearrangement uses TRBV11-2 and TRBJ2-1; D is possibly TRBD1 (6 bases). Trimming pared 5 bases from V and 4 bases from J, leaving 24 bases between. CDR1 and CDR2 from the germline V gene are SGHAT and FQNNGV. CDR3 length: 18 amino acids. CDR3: CASSLQDWAGARYNEQFF. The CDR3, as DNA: TGTGCCAGCAGCCTACAGGATTGGGCAGGGGCACGTTACAATGAGCAGTTCTTC.

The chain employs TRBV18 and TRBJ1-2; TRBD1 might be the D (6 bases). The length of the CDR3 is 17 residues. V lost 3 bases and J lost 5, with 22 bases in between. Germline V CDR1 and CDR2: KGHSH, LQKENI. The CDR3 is CASSPPPGVRGYYGYTF. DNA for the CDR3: TGTGCCAGCTCACCCCCCCCGGGGGTCAGGGGCTATTATGGCTACACCTTC. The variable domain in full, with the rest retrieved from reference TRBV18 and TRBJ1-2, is NAGVMQNPRHLVRRRGQEARLRCSPMKGHSHVYWYRQLPEEGLKFMVYLQKENIIDESGMPKERFSAEFPKEGPSILRIQQVVRGDSAAYFCASSPPPGVRGYYGYTFGSGTRLTVV.

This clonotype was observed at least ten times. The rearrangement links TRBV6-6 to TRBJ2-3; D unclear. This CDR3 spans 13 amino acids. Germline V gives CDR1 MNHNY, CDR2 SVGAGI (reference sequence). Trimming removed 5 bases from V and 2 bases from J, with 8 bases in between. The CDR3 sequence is CASSPLDTDTQYF. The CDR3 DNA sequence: TGTGCCAGCAGTCCTCTTGACACAGATACGCAGTATTTT.

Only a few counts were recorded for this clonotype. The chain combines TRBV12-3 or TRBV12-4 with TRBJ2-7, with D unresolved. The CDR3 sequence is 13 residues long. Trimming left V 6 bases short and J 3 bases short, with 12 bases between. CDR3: CASRSRDNYEQYF. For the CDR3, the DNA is TGTGCCAGCAGATCCCGAGACAACTACGAGCAGTACTTC.

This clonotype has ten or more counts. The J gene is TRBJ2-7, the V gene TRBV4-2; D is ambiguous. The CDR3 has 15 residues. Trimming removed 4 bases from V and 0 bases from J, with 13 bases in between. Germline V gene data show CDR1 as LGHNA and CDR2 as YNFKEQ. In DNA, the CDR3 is TGTGCCAGCAGCCCGATCGACACCGTCTCCTACGAGCAGTACTTC. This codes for CASSPIDTVSYEQYF.

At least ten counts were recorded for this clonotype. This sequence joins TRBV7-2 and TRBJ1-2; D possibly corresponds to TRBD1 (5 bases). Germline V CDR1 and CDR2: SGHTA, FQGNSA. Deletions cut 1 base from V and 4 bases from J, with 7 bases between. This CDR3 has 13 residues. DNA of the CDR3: TGTGCCAGCAGCTTAGGACAGCCCTATGGCTACACCTTC. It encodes CASSLGQPYGYTF. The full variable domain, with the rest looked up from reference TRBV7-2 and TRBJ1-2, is GAGVSQSPSNKVTEKGKDVELRCDPISGHTALYWYRQSLGQGLEFLIYFQGNSAPDKSGLPSDRFSAERTGGSVSTLTIQRTQQEDSAVYLCASSLGQPYGYTFGSGTRLTVV.

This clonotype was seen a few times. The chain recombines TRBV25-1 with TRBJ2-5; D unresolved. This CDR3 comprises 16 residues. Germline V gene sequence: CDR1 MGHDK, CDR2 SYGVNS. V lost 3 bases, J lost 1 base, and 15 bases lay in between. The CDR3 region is CASSDRRFRLQETQYF. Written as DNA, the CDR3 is TGTGCCAGCAGTGACCGTCGATTCAGACTCCAAGAGACCCAGTACTTC.

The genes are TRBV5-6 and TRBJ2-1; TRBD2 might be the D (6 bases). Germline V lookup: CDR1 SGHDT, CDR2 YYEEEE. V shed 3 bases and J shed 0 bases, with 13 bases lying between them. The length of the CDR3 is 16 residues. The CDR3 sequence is CASSSPAGFSYNEQFF. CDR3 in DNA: TGTGCCAGCAGCTCCCCGGCGGGATTCTCCTACAATGAGCAGTTCTTC.

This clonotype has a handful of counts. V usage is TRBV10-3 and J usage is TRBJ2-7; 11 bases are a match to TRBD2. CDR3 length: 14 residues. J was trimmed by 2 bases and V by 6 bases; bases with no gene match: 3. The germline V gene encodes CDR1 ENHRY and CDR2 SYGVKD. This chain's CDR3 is CAIRGTSGTYEQYF. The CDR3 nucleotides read TGTGCCATCAGGGGGACTAGCGGAACCTACGAGCAGTACTTC.

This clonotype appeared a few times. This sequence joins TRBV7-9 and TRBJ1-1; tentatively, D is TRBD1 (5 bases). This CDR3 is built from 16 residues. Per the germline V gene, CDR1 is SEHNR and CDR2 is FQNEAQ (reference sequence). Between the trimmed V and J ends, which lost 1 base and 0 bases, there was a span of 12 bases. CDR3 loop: CASSLVSWGLNTEAFF. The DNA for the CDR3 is TGTGCCAGCAGCTTAGTCAGCTGGGGGTTGAACACTGAAGCTTTCTTT.

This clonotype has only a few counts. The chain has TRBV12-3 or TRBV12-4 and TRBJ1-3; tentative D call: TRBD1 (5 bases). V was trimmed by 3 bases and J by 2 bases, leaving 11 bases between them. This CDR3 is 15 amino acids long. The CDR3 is CASSFLGQAGNTIYF. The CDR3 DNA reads TGTGCCAGCAGTTTTCTCGGACAAGCTGGAAACACCATATATTTT.

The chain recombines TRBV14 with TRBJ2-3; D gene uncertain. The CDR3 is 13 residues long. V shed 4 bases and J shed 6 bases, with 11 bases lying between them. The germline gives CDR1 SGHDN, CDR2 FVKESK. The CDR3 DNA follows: TGTGCCAGCAGCCGAGCAGTGCGGGATACGCAGTATTTT. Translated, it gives CASSRAVRDTQYF.

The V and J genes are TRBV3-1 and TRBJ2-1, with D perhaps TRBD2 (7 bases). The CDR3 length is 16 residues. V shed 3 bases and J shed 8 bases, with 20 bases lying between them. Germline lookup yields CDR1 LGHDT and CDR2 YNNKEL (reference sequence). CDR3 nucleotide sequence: TGTGCCAGCAGCCACTGGGCAAAGGGGGGGGCCGATGAGCAGTTCTTC. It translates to CASSHWAKGGADEQFF.

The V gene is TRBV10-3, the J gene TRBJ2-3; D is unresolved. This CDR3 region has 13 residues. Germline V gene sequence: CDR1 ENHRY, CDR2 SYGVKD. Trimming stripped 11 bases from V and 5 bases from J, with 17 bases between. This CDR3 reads CAVADIPIDTQYF. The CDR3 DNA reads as TGTGCCGTCGCGGATATCCCCATAGATACGCAGTATTTT.

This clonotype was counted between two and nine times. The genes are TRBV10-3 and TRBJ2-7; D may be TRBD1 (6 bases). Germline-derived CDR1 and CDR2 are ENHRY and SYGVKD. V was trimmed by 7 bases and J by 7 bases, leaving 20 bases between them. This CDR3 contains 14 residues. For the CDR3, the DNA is TGTGCCATCAATGTAGGGGGATTCCTTCGTGAGCAGTACTTC. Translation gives CAINVGGFLREQYF.

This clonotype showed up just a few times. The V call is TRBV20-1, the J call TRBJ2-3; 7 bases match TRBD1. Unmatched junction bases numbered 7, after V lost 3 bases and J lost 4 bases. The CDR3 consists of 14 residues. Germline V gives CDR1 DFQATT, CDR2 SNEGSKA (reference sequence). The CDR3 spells CSARTGTAPDTQYF. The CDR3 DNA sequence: TGCAGTGCTAGGACCGGGACAGCACCAGATACGCAGTATTTT.

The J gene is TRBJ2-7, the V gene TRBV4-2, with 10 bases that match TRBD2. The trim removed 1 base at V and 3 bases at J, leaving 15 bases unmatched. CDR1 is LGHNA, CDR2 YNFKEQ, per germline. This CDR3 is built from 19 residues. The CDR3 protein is CASSQVLAGAAYQDYEQYF. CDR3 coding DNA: TGTGCCAGCAGCCAAGTTCTAGCGGGGGCAGCCTATCAAGACTACGAGCAGTACTTC.

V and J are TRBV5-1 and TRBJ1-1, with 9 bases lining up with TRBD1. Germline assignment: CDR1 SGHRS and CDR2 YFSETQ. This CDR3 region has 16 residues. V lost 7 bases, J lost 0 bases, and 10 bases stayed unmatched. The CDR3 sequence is CASFKQGANMNTEAFF. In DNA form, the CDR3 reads TGCGCCAGCTTTAAACAGGGGGCGAATATGAACACTGAAGCTTTCTTT.

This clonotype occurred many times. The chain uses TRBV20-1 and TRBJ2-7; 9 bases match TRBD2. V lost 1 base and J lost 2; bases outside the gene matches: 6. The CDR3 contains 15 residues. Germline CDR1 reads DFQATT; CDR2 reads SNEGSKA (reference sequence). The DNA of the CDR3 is TGCAGTGCTAGAGGACTAGCGGCTTCCCCCTACGAGCAGTACTTC. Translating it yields CSARGLAASPYEQYF.

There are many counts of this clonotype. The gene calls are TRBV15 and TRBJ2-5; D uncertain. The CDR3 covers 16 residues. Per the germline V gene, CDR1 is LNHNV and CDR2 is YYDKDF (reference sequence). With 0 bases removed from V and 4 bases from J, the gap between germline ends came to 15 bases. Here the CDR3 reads CATSRDRTTVGETQYF. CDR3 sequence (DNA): TGTGCCACCAGCAGAGATAGAACCACCGTGGGAGAGACCCAGTACTTC. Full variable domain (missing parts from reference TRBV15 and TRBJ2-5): DAMVIQNPRYQVTQFGKPVTLSCSQTLNHNVMYWYQQKSSQAPKLLFHYYDKDFNNEADTPDNFQSRRPNTSFCFLDIRSPGLGDTAMYLCATSRDRTTVGETQYFGPGTRLLVL.

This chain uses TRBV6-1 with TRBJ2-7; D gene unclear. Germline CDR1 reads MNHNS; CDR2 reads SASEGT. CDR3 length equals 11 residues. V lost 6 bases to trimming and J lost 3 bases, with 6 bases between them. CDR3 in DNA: TGTGCCAGCAGGGAATACTACGAGCAGTACTTC. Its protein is CASREYYEQYF.

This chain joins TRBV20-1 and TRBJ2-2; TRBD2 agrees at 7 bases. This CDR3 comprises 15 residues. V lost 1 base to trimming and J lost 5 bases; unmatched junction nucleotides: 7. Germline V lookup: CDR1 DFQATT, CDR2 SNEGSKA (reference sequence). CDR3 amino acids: CSARVGGGMTGELFF. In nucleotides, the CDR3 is TGCAGTGCTAGAGTGGGGGGAGGGATGACCGGGGAGCTGTTTTTT.

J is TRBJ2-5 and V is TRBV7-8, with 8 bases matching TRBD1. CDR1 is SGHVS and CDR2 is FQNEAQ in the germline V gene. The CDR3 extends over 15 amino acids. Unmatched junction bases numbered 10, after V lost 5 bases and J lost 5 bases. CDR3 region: CASSKVRTGRETQYF. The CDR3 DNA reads TGTGCCAGCAGCAAGGTCCGGACAGGGAGGGAGACCCAGTACTTC.